These 10 T cell receptor beta chains were sequenced from one sample in a study of graft-versus-host responses after intestinal transplantation. TCRdb's table, derived via immunoSEQ multiplex PCR, lists solely in-frame clones and lacks some. The repertoire includes about 3,500 clones, less than 95% of them detected once, and less than 1.5% sits in the top ten. This sample comprised PBMCs, obtained 11 days after intestinal transplantation. These receptors all come from a human patient who received an intestinal transplant, so some T cells may come from the graft donor.

This chain joins TRBV6-1 and TRBJ2-2; D not certain. CDR1 and CDR2 from the germline V gene are MNHNS and SASEGT. The CDR3 length is 15 residues. Trimming shortened V by 3 bases and J by 4 bases, and 12 bases separated the two germline ends. CDR3 in amino acids: CASSESPGSTGELFF. In nucleotides, the CDR3 is TGTGCCAGCAGTGAGTCCCCTGGGTCCACCGGGGAGCTGTTTTTT.

The chain combines TRBV5-1 with TRBJ1-4; D not certain. Trimming took 3 bases from V and 8 from J, leaving 11 bases between them. Germline CDR1 is SGHRS and CDR2 is YFSETQ. The CDR3 sequence is 13 residues long. For the CDR3, the DNA is TGCGCCAGCAGCTCCTCGGGGAAGGAAAAACTGTTTTTT. It specifies CASSSSGKEKLFF.

The chain is built from TRBV11-2 and TRBJ1-1; no clear D gene. The germline CDR1 and CDR2 sequences are SGHAT and FQNNGV. V dropped 4 bases and J dropped 8 bases, with 14 bases sitting between them. The CDR3 has 13 amino acids. CDR3 in DNA: TGTGCCAGCAGCTCAATACATTCAGAGGAAGCTTTCTTT. Encoded protein: CASSSIHSEEAFF.

The chain carries TRBV6-6 and TRBJ1-1; maybe TRBD1 (6 bases). This CDR3 comprises 15 residues. Germline V lookup: CDR1 MNHNY, CDR2 SVGAGI (reference sequence). Trimming removed 4 bases from V and 4 bases from J, with 16 bases in between. The DNA of the CDR3 is TGTGCCAGCAGTTCCCCGTCGGGGGCGATCACTGAAGCTTTCTTT. Translating it yields CASSSPSGAITEAFF.

CDR3 nucleotides: TGTGCCAGCAGCGTAGGGGGGAGGGCCGGATACGAGCAGTACTTC. Its protein product is CASSVGGRAGYEQYF. The chain has TRBV9 and TRBJ2-7; TRBD2 matches 7 bases. V shed 0 bases, J shed 4 bases, and the junction held 7 bases outside the gene matches. CDR1 SGDLS and CDR2 YYNGEE come from the germline V gene. The CDR3 runs to 15 residues.

V is TRBV7-2 and J is TRBJ2-7; TRBD2 aligns across 8 bases. J was trimmed by 1 base and V by 7 bases; bases with no gene match: 12. The CDR3 length is 16 residues. Germline loops: CDR1 SGHTA, CDR2 FQGNSA. CDR3 coding DNA: TGTGCCAGCACCCTCCCGGCGGGGGGACCTTCCTACGAGCAGTACTTC. The encoded protein is CASTLPAGGPSYEQYF.

The rearrangement uses TRBV27 and TRBJ1-4, with D tentatively TRBD1 (6 bases). The V gene lost 6 bases and the J gene lost 6 bases, with 23 bases spanning the gap. The CDR3 has 17 residues. Per germline, CDR1 MNHEY and CDR2 SMNVEV (reference sequence). In DNA, the CDR3 is TGTGCCAGCAGCCCACAAGCCTGGGGGGGCGAAGATGAAAAACTGTTTTTT. Its translation is CASSPQAWGGEDEKLFF.

The V call is TRBV6-4, the J call TRBJ2-1; 9 bases are shared with TRBD1. Germline V lookup: CDR1 MRHNA, CDR2 SNTAGT. This CDR3 comprises 15 residues. With V trimmed by 0 bases and J by 3 bases, 0 bases remained unmatched. The CDR3 here is CASSDSTGGYNEQFF. For the CDR3, the DNA is TGTGCCAGCAGTGACTCGACAGGGGGCTACAATGAGCAGTTCTTC.

The chain employs TRBV9 and TRBJ2-2, with TRBD2 identical over 9 bases. V lost 0 bases, J lost 1 base, and 7 bases stayed unmatched. The CDR3 has 18 residues. Per the germline V gene, CDR1 is SGDLS and CDR2 is YYNGEE. The CDR3 loop reads CASSVEGSGSWNTGELFF. The CDR3 bases are TGTGCCAGCAGCGTAGAAGGTAGCGGGAGTTGGAACACCGGGGAGCTGTTTTTT.

The V and J genes are TRBV30 and TRBJ2-5; TRBD2 matches 9 bases. The CDR3 totals 12 residues. Germline V gene sequence: CDR1 GTSNPN, CDR2 SVGIG (reference sequence). Losses at the gene ends were 4 bases for V and 4 bases for J; bases not matched to a gene: 1. The DNA of the CDR3 is TGTGCCTGGACAGCGGGGGGAGAGACCCAGTACTTC. This gives the protein CAWTAGGETQYF.